A selection of T cell receptor beta chains follows, all from one sample in a study of blood T cell repertoires in COVID-19. Profiling relied on immunoSEQ multiplex PCR, and the TCRdb table lists in-frame clones only, not all of them. The repertoire holds roughly 50,000 clones, with over 80% as singletons. The sample taken for sequencing was peripheral blood. The receptors here all came from a man aged 70 or older with acute or convalescent COVID-19. Each CDR3 is given without its conserved first and last residue.

j_call,v_call,cdr3_aa
TRBJ2-2,TRBV19,ASSGLAAQNTGELF
TRBJ1-1,TRBV21-1,ARGRGLGTEAF
TRBJ1-1,TRBV3-1/TRBV3-2,ASNQGGAKAEAF
TRBJ2-7,TRBV6-2/TRBV6-3,ASSYGIPYEQY
TRBJ2-5,TRBV5-1,ASSLDPRVSETQY
TRBJ2-5,TRBV2,ASRQGPQETQY
TRBJ2-7,TRBV7-2,ASSYDRDFSYEQY
TRBJ1-2,TRBV19,ASSETGMTYGYT
TRBJ2-4,TRBV19,ASSPSVGGDIQY
TRBJ1-2,TRBV7-8,ASSSPGQGGGYT
TRBJ1-1,TRBV28,ASRETGNTEAF
TRBJ2-1,TRBV30,AWSDQTSGTGNEQF
TRBJ1-6,TRBV5-1,ASSDRGNSPLH
TRBJ1-1,TRBV2,ASSGTQNTEAF
TRBJ2-7,TRBV29-1,SVWTSGSYEQY
TRBJ1-6,TRBV2,ASSTRDRVRSPLH
TRBJ2-2,TRBV19,ASSRGGVSGSFGGELF
TRBJ2-7,TRBV6-5,ASRVQGWEQY
TRBJ1-5,TRBV15,ATSSQSNQPQH
TRBJ1-2,TRBV5-1,ASSSPGQGEDGYT
TRBJ1-5,TRBV7-9,ASSLPNQPQH
TRBJ2-7,TRBV5-5,ASSGTGKGLAGGSEQY
TRBJ1-1,TRBV7-8,ASSPRIAEAF
TRBJ2-7,TRBV28,ASSSPGTLNEQY
TRBJ2-5,TRBV29-1,SPKGRGETQY
TRBJ1-6,TRBV3-1/TRBV3-2,ASRPTGNSPLH
TRBJ1-2,TRBV24-1,ATSDDSYGYT